Each of the 22 T cell receptor beta chains below was sequenced from the same sample in a study of T-cell memory formation after mild COVID-19 (dated by TCRdb to the early 2020s). Library method: 5' RACE. TCRdb lists the instrument as Illumina NovaSeq 6000. TCRdb trimmed the raw reads at Q25, called clones with MiXCR and kept productive beta chains. Duplicate CDR3 protein sequences are folded into a single record with the most common DNA and genes. The sample table lists around 510,000 distinct CDR3 sequences, less than 25% of them with a count of one. Of the sample, roughly 9.1% falls within the top ten clones. Sequences were obtained from PBMCs or a T cell subset sorted from them (not recorded which). The receptors come from an adult woman who had mild COVID-19 (a few samples of this study predate the infection). The sample titles of this study are shuffled in the database, so cell type and time point are left out; the donor was told from shared clones.

This clonotype came up a few times. The gene calls are TRBV7-9 and TRBJ2-7; D uncertain. Deletions cut 3 bases from V and 5 bases from J, with 17 bases between. Looked up from germline, CDR1 is SEHNR and CDR2 is FQNEAQ (reference sequence). This CDR3 has 15 amino acids. Here the CDR3 reads CASSLARNHENEQYF. The CDR3 DNA reads as TGTGCCAGCAGCTTGGCCAGAAACCATGAAAACGAGCAGTACTTC.

This clonotype was seen more than once but under ten times. This sequence joins TRBV5-1 and TRBJ2-2; D is possibly TRBD2 (6 bases). V lost 0 bases and J lost 0, with 9 bases in between. Germline V gives CDR1 SGHRS, CDR2 YFSETQ. CDR3 length: 16 amino acids. CDR3: CASSLGAGTNTGELFF. The CDR3 bases are TGCGCCAGCAGCTTGGGGGCGGGGACGAACACCGGGGAGCTGTTTTTT.

This clonotype showed up just a few times. This sequence joins TRBV20-1 and TRBJ1-1, with 7 positions matching TRBD1. The V and J ends lost 0 bases and 3 bases, in that order; junction bases with no gene match: 10. The CDR3 has 16 amino acids. Germline loops: CDR1 DFQATT, CDR2 SNEGSKA (reference sequence). CDR3 in amino acids: CSARDRRQGPYTEAFF. CDR3 nucleotide sequence: TGCAGTGCTAGAGACCGAAGACAGGGCCCATACACTGAAGCTTTCTTT.

This clonotype was picked up many times. V and J are TRBV5-1 and TRBJ2-2; D not resolved. With 4 bases removed from V and 4 bases from J, the gap between germline ends came to 11 bases. From germline, CDR1 is SGHRS and CDR2 YFSETQ. CDR3 length: 14 amino acids. DNA of the CDR3: TGCGCCAGCAGCGGCGGTAGGAGCACCGGGGAGCTGTTTTTT. This gives the protein CASSGGRSTGELFF.

The CDR3 nucleotides read TGTGCCAGCAGCTTAAGGGAAGGGGCTGAAGCTTTCTTT. Translation gives CASSLREGAEAFF. The rearrangement joins TRBV7-6 to TRBJ1-1; possible D gene TRBD1, 5 bases. Germline V gene data show CDR1 as SGHVS and CDR2 as FNYEAQ. V lost 2 bases and J lost 6, with 10 bases in between. The CDR3 totals 13 residues. Combining the CDR3 with reference TRBV7-6 and TRBJ1-1 gives the whole variable domain GAGVSQSPRYKVTKRGQDVALRCDPISGHVSLYWYRQALGQGPEFLTYFNYEAQQDKSGLPNDRFSAERPEGSISTLTIQRTEQRDSAMYRCASSLREGAEAFFGQGTRLTVV.

V usage is TRBV4-1 and J usage is TRBJ2-3; a weak D match, TRBD2 (8 bases). The CDR3 totals 18 residues. Germline assignment: CDR1 MGHRA and CDR2 YSYEKL. V lost 4 bases to trimming and J lost 7 bases, with 27 bases between them. The CDR3 region is CASSPDGLATAGGNTQYF. CDR3 nucleotides: TGCGCCAGCAGCCCCGATGGACTAGCAACGGCAGGGGGGAATACGCAGTATTTT.

This chain joins TRBV30 and TRBJ1-5, with D possibly TRBD1 on 5 matching bases. Germline CDR1 GTSNPN, CDR2 SVGIG (reference sequence). The V end was cut by 0 bases, the J end by 2 bases, with 11 bases between. This CDR3 region has 15 residues. The CDR3 region is CAWSVSGNGNQPQHF. Written as DNA, the CDR3 is TGTGCCTGGAGTGTTTCAGGGAATGGCAATCAGCCCCAGCATTTT.

This clonotype was seen more than once but under ten times. The V and J genes are TRBV6-5 and TRBJ1-2, with D maybe TRBD1 (6 bases). CDR3 length equals 15 residues. CDR1 and CDR2 from the germline V gene are MNHEY and SVGAGI. Trimming took 6 bases from V and 3 from J, leaving 17 bases between them. The DNA for the CDR3 is TGTGCCAGCAGACGCAACCATAGACAGGACTATGGCTACACCTTC. Its protein is CASRRNHRQDYGYTF.

The chain links TRBV20-1 to TRBJ1-2, with TRBD1 identical over 8 bases. Germline V gene data show CDR1 as DFQATT and CDR2 as SNEGSKA (reference sequence). This CDR3 comprises 14 residues. V shed 0 bases and J 8 bases; nucleotides not matched to a gene: 8. The CDR3 sequence: CSARDWTGRGGYTF. Here the CDR3 DNA reads TGCAGTGCTAGAGATTGGACAGGGCGCGGAGGCTACACCTTC.

This sequence joins TRBV10-3 and TRBJ2-1, with 13 nucleotides matching TRBD2. V dropped 0 bases and J dropped 9; count of bases not matched to a gene: 5. Germline V gene data show CDR1 as ENHRY and CDR2 as SYGVKD. The CDR3 extends over 16 amino acids. The CDR3 coding sequence is TGTGCCATCAGTGAGTCGCGACTAGCGGGAGGCATTGAGCAGTTCTTC. Its protein product is CAISESRLAGGIEQFF.

This sequence joins TRBV7-9 and TRBJ1-1, with 7 bases fitting TRBD1. V lost 5 bases, J lost 0 bases, and 9 bases stayed unmatched. The germline V gene encodes CDR1 SEHNR and CDR2 FQNEAQ (reference sequence). This CDR3 has 16 residues. The CDR3 DNA reads as TGTGCCAGCAGCAAGCAGGGGGGACAAGTGAACACTGAAGCTTTCTTT. It encodes CASSKQGGQVNTEAFF.

This clonotype was detected a few times. The chain links TRBV6-2 or TRBV6-3 to TRBJ2-4, with D perhaps TRBD1 (5 bases). The CDR3 spans 15 residues. Trimming took off 2 bases at V and 0 bases at J, with 8 bases between the two ends. Germline values: CDR1 MNHEY, CDR2 SVGEGT. CDR3 amino acids: CASSYQGRAKNIQYF. The CDR3 DNA is TGTGCCAGCAGTTACCAGGGCCGAGCCAAAAACATTCAGTACTTC.

This chain uses TRBV12-3 or TRBV12-4 with TRBJ2-5, with TRBD2 matching 12 bases. V gave up 5 bases and J gave up 0 bases; unmatched junction bases: 16. The CDR3 runs 20 residues. This CDR3 reads CASSPSKRLAGVGYQETQYF. DNA of the CDR3: TGTGCCAGCAGTCCCTCGAAGAGACTAGCGGGAGTGGGGTACCAAGAGACCCAGTACTTC.

This clonotype came up a few times. The chain has TRBV12-3 or TRBV12-4 and TRBJ2-2, with D uncertain. Trimming took 6 bases from V and 4 from J, leaving 12 bases between them. CDR3 length equals 14 residues. The CDR3 region is CASSLTTATGELFF. CDR3 in DNA: TGTGCCAGCAGCCTGACGACGGCCACCGGGGAGCTGTTTTTT.

This clonotype was found many times. The CDR3 DNA follows: TGTGCCAGCAGCAAAAAGGCACAGGGAAAATCCTACGAGCAGTACTTC. This sequence encodes CASSKKAQGKSYEQYF. The chain uses TRBV21-1 and TRBJ2-7; the D segment call TRBD1 is taken from the table without a DNA check. TRBV21-1 is assigned pseudogene status. This CDR3 region has 16 residues.

The chain uses TRBV12-3 or TRBV12-4 and TRBJ1-1, with 7 bases matching TRBD1. J lost 1 base, V lost 3 bases, and 5 bases had no gene match. This CDR3 is 15 amino acids long. The CDR3 bases are TGTGCCAGCAGTTTCACGGGACAGAGGAACACTGAAGCTTTCTTT. It encodes CASSFTGQRNTEAFF.

The chain employs TRBV11-2 and TRBJ1-1; 8 nucleotides match TRBD1. The CDR3 spans 16 residues. CDR1 SGHAT and CDR2 FQNNGV come from the germline V gene. After removal of 7 bases from V and 0 bases from J, the junction contained 10 bases not matched to a gene. The CDR3 DNA sequence: TGTGCCAGCATCACCAGGACAGGGACCATGAACACTGAAGCTTTCTTT. Amino acids: CASITRTGTMNTEAFF.

The chain uses TRBV5-1 and TRBJ2-1; D is unclear. The CDR3 runs to 14 residues. Between the trimmed V and J ends, which lost 0 bases and 6 bases, there was a span of 10 bases. Looked up from germline, CDR1 is SGHRS and CDR2 is YFSETQ. The CDR3: CASSLDDSGNEQFF. CDR3 nucleotide sequence: TGCGCCAGCAGCTTGGACGACTCGGGCAATGAGCAGTTCTTC.

The chain carries TRBV20-1 and TRBJ1-1; D ambiguous. V was cut by 0 bases and J by 7 bases, with 12 bases left in between. The CDR3 spans 13 residues. From germline, CDR1 is DFQATT and CDR2 SNEGSKA (reference sequence). The CDR3 nucleotides read TGCAGTGCTAGAGATCATGGTTTCCTTGAAGCTTTCTTT. Its translation is CSARDHGFLEAFF.

The CDR3 reads CASSPPTVRYGYTF. The CDR3, as DNA: TGTGCCAGCTCACCACCGACAGTACGGTATGGCTACACCTTC. This chain links TRBV18 with TRBJ1-2; D is perhaps TRBD1 (5 bases). This CDR3 is 14 amino acids long. V lost 0 bases and J lost 5, with 10 bases in between. The germline V gene has CDR1 KGHSH and CDR2 LQKENI.

This clonotype turned up a few times. This sequence joins TRBV19 and TRBJ2-1; a possible D gene is TRBD2 (6 bases). This CDR3 has 16 amino acids. Trimming shortened V by 6 bases and J by 3 bases, and 18 bases separated the two germline ends. CDR1 and CDR2 (germline): LNHDA, SQIVND (reference sequence). Written as DNA, the CDR3 is TGTGCCAGTAGCCTAACTACGTCTAGCGTCTACAATGAGCAGTTCTTC. Translation gives CASSLTTSSVYNEQFF.

The genes are TRBV19 and TRBJ1-1, with 7 bases aligning to TRBD1. V shed 9 bases and J 5 bases; nucleotides not matched to a gene: 9. The CDR3 contains 13 residues. Germline-derived CDR1 and CDR2 are LNHDA and SQIVND (reference sequence). The CDR3 spells CASRKQGSTEAFF. Written as DNA, the CDR3 is TGTGCCAGCAGGAAACAGGGGAGTACTGAAGCTTTCTTT.